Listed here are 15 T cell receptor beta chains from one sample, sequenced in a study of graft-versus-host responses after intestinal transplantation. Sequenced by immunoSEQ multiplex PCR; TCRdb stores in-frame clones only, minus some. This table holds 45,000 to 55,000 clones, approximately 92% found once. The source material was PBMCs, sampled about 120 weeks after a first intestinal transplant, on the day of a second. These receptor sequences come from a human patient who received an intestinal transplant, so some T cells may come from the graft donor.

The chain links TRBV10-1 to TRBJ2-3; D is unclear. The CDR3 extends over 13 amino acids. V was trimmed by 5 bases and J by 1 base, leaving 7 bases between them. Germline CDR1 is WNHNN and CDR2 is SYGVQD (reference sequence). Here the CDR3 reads CASSRDGTDTQYF. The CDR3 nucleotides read TGCGCCAGCAGTCGAGACGGCACAGATACGCAGTATTTT.

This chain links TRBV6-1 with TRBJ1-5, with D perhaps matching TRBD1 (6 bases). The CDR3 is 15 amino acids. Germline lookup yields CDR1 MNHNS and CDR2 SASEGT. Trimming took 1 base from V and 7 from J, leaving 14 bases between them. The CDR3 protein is CASSEEGTWGQPQHF. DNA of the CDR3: TGTGCCAGCAGTGAAGAGGGGACATGGGGCCAGCCCCAGCATTTT.

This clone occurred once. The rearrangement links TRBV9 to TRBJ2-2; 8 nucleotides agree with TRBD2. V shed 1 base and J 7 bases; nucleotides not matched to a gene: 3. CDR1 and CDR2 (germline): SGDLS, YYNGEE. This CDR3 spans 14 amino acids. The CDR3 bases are TGTGCCAGCAGCGTAAGCGGGAGTGTCGGGGAGCTGTTTTTT. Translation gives CASSVSGSVGELFF.

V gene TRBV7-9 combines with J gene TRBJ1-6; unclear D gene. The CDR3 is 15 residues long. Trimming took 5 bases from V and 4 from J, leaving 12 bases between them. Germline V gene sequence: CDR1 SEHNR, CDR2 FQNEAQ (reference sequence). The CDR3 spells CASSPRGSYNSPLHF. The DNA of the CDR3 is TGTGCCAGCAGCCCCAGAGGATCTTATAATTCACCCCTCCACTTT.

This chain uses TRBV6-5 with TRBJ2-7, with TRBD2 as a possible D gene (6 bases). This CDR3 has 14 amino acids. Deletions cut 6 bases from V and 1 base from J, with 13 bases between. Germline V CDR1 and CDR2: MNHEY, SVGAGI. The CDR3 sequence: CASRRDSVSYEQYF. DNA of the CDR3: TGTGCCAGCAGAAGGGACTCGGTGTCCTACGAGCAGTACTTC.

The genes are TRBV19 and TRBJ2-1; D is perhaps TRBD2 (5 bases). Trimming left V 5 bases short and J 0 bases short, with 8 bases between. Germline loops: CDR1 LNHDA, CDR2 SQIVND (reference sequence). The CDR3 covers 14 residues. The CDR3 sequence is CASSEGSSYNEQFF. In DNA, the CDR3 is TGTGCCAGTAGTGAGGGAAGCTCCTACAATGAGCAGTTCTTC.

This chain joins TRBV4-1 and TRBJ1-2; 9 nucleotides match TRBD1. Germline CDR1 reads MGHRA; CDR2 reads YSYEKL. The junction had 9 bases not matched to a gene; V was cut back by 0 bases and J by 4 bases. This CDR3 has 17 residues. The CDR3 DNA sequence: TGCGCCAGCAGCCAAGAAGGTTCCGGGACAGGGTTCTATGGCTACACCTTC. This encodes CASSQEGSGTGFYGYTF.

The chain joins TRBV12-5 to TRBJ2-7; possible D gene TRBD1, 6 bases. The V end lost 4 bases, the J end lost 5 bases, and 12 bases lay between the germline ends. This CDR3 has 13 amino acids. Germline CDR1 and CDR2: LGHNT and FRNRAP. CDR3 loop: CASGSEGVDEQYF. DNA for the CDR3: TGTGCTAGTGGTTCCGAGGGGGTCGACGAGCAGTACTTC.

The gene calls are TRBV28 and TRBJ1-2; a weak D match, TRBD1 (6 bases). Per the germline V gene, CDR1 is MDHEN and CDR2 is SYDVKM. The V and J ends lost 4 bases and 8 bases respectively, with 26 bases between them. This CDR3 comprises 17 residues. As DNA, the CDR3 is TGTGCCAGCAGTTCCTCTTCTACCGGGACAAGGGTCTTCGGCTACACCTTC. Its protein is CASSSSSTGTRVFGYTF.

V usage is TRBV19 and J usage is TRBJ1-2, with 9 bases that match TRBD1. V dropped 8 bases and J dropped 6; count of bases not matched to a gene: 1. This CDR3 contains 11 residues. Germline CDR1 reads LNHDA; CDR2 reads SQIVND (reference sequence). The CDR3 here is CASRTGDGYTF. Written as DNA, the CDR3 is TGTGCCAGTCGGACAGGGGATGGCTACACCTTC.

The CDR3 bases are TGTGCCTGGAGTGTAGGCCTACCGGGGACAGGTGAAAAACTGTTTTTT. This encodes CAWSVGLPGTGEKLFF. This rearrangement joins TRBV30 to TRBJ1-4; 8 bases match TRBD1. Germline V gene sequence: CDR1 GTSNPN, CDR2 SVGIG (reference sequence). Trimming took 0 bases from V and 7 from J; bases not matched to a gene: 10. This CDR3 comprises 16 residues.

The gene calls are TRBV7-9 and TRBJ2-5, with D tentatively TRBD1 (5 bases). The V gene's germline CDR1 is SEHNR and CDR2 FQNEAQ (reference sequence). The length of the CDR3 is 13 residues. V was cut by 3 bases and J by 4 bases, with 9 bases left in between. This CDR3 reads CASSFDRGETQYF. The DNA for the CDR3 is TGTGCCAGCAGCTTCGATAGGGGAGAGACCCAGTACTTC.

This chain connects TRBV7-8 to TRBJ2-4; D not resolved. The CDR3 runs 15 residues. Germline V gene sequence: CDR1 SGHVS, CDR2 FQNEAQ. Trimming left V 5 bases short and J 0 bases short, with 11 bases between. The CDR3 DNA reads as TGTGCCAGCAGCCTGGGATGGGTAGCCAAAAACATTCAGTACTTC. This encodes CASSLGWVAKNIQYF.

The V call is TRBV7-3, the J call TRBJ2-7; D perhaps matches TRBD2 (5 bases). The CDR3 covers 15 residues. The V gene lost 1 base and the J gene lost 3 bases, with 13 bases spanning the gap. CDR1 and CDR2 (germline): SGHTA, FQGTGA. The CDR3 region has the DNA TGTGCCAGCAGCTTAAGGGCAGGAGGAGGCTACGAGCAGTACTTC. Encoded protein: CASSLRAGGGYEQYF.

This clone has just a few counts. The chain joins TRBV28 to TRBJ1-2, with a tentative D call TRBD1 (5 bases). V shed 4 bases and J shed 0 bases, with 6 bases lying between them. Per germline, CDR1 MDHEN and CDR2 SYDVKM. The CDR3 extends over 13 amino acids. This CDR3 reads CASSSGTNYGYTF. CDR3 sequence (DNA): TGTGCCAGCAGTTCAGGGACTAACTATGGCTACACCTTC.